The 5 T cell receptor beta chains below come from one sample, sequenced in a study of T cell responses to AZD1222 COVID-19 vaccine. Sequencing used immunoSEQ multiplex PCR; TCRdb keeps in-frame clones, though not all of them. The sample includes over 120,000 clones, over 85% of them seen just once. Sequencing used peripheral blood, obtained 28 days after the second AZD1222 dose. These receptors were obtained from an adult who received the AZD1222 COVID-19 vaccine.

The V call is TRBV3-1 (or the pseudogene TRBV3-2), the J call TRBJ2-3; D is unresolved. Germline V gives CDR1 LGHDT, CDR2 YNNKEL (reference sequence). This CDR3 is 15 amino acids long. Trimming left V 1 base short and J 0 bases short, with 8 bases between. The CDR3 protein is CASSQGWASTDTQYF. The CDR3, as DNA: TGTGCCAGCAGCCAAGGTTGGGCTAGCACAGATACGCAGTATTTT.

This chain uses TRBV3-1 (or the pseudogene TRBV3-2) with TRBJ1-1; a weak D match, TRBD1 (5 bases). V gave up 4 bases and J gave up 1 base, with 25 bases separating them. CDR1 is LGHDT, CDR2 YNNKEL, per germline (reference sequence). The CDR3 contains 19 residues. CDR3 residues: CASSPSLRGVLTGNTEAFF. The CDR3, as DNA: TGTGCCAGCAGCCCCAGCCTTCGGGGGGTTCTTACGGGGAACACTGAAGCTTTCTTT.

V and J are TRBV2 and TRBJ2-2, with D hard to call. Germline values: CDR1 SNHLY, CDR2 FYNNEI. With 4 bases removed from V and 0 bases from J, the gap between germline ends came to 6 bases. CDR3 size: 14 residues. In DNA form, the CDR3 reads TGTGCCAGCAGTGTTGCGGCGAACACCGGGGAGCTGTTTTTT. This gives the protein CASSVAANTGELFF.

V and J are TRBV10-2 and TRBJ2-1; TRBD2 aligns across 9 bases. This CDR3 is 14 amino acids long. V was clipped by 8 bases and J by 3 bases; unmatched bases: 5. Germline V gene lookup returns CDR1 WSHSY and CDR2 SAAADI. The CDR3 reads CASGGTSSYNEQFF. The CDR3, as DNA: TGCGCCAGCGGCGGGACTAGCAGCTACAATGAGCAGTTCTTC.

The J gene is TRBJ1-1, the V gene TRBV7-3; TRBD1 is a possible D gene (5 bases). This CDR3 has 14 amino acids. Germline-derived CDR1 and CDR2 are SGHTA and FQGTGA. V lost 1 base and J lost 4, with 10 bases in between. The CDR3 DNA follows: TGTGCCAGCAGCTTAATCTGGGGGAGCACTGAAGCTTTCTTT. Protein product: CASSLIWGSTEAFF.